The 10 T cell receptor beta chains given below trace back to one sample, sequenced in a study of breast tumors, draining lymph nodes, adjacent tissues. TCRdb used MiXCR to reprocess the multiplex PCR reads, holding one entry per CDR3 protein. The table shows about 140,000 distinct CDR3 sequences, with 32% occurring only once. Samples came from axillary lymph nodes draining the breast cancer. Sequenced input: axillary lymph node tissue. The source of these receptors is a female donor with breast cancer. Some clones in this sample may be carry-over from other donors' samples.

This clonotype was seen a few times. This may stem from a read error, because a much larger clone lies one nucleotide away. The J gene is TRBJ2-5, the V gene TRBV19, with D possibly called TRBD1 or TRBD2 (5 bases each). The CDR3 spans 11 residues. Germline CDR1 is LNHDA and CDR2 is SQIVND (reference sequence). The CDR3: CASSPLGRRYF. In DNA, the CDR3 is TGTGCCAGTAGTCCACTGGGACGGAGATATTTC.

The chain carries TRBV4-1 and TRBJ2-7, with D perhaps matching TRBD1 (5 bases). The V end lost 6 bases, the J end lost 1 base, and 10 bases lay between the germline ends. In germline, CDR1 is MGHRA, CDR2 YSYEKL. The length of the CDR3 is 13 residues. The CDR3 sequence is CASSPGFSYEQYV. The CDR3 DNA follows: TGCGCCAGCAGTCCAGGGTTTTCCTACGAGCAGTACGTC.

As to this clonotype: The CDR3 end shows no conserved phenylalanine or tryptophan, and so a read error is likely. The V call is TRBV4-1, the J call TRBJ1-1; D is unclear. The CDR3 extends over 14 amino acids. With 1 base removed from V and 0 bases from J, the gap between germline ends came to 6 bases. CDR1 MGHRA and CDR2 YSYEKL come from the germline V gene. The CDR3 here is CASSQGLLNTEAFL. For the CDR3, the DNA is TGCGCCAGCAGCCAAGGACTCTTGAACACTGAAGCTTTCTTG.

This clonotype has at least ten counts. This sequence joins TRBV5-1 and TRBJ2-6, with TRBD2 matching over 7 bases. Germline lookup yields CDR1 SGHRS and CDR2 YFSETQ. The V segment lost 4 bases and the J segment 2 bases; nucleotides outside the gene matches: 3. CDR3 size: 15 residues. CDR3 region: CASSPAGAGANVLTF. The CDR3 DNA reads as TGCGCCAGCAGCCCGGCGGGGGCTGGGGCCAACGTCCTGACTTTC.

This clonotype was counted ten times or more. The rearrangement joins TRBV10-3 to TRBJ1-2; no clear D gene. Trimming cost V 4 bases and J 1 base, with 10 bases left between them. The CDR3 extends over 14 amino acids. The germline gives CDR1 ENHRY, CDR2 SYGVKD. CDR3 in DNA: TGTGCCATCAGTGTGGACGGACTTAACTATGGCTACACCTTC. Translated, it gives CAISVDGLNYGYTF.

V gene TRBV19 combines with J gene TRBJ1-5; no firm D call. CDR1 and CDR2 (germline): LNHDA, SQIVND (reference sequence). Trimming took off 5 bases at V and 4 bases at J, with 9 bases between the two ends. CDR3 length: 13 amino acids. The CDR3 bases are TGTGCCAGTAGTGTCATCCATAATCAGCCCCAGCATTTT. As protein: CASSVIHNQPQHF.

This clonotype was counted many times. The chain joins TRBV7-8 to TRBJ2-5; 16 nucleotides agree with TRBD2. CDR3 length: 21 residues. Germline loops: CDR1 SGHVS, CDR2 FQNEAQ. After removal of 1 base from V and 4 bases from J, the junction contained 15 bases not matched to a gene. CDR3 amino acids: CASSLEAGLAGGKSGRETQYF. The CDR3 DNA sequence: TGTGCCAGCAGCTTAGAGGCGGGACTAGCGGGGGGGAAGTCGGGCAGAGAGACCCAGTACTTC.

In the case of this clonotype: Just one base apart from a much larger clone, this may be a read error. It is likely a read error, because the conserved phenylalanine at the end of the CDR3 is missing. The V gene is TRBV6-1, the J gene TRBJ2-3, with D maybe TRBD2 (6 bases). The CDR3 is 16 amino acids. Trimming pared 3 bases from V and 0 bases from J, leaving 13 bases between. From germline, CDR1 is MNHNS and CDR2 SASEGT. The CDR3 region is CASSDSWGTSTDTQYS. The CDR3 DNA sequence: TGTGCCAGCAGTGACTCGTGGGGGACTAGCACAGATACGCAGTATTCT.

This rearrangement joins TRBV20-1 to TRBJ1-4; 7 bases map to TRBD1. The J segment lost 1 base and the V segment lost 5 bases, leaving 7 bases of the junction unmatched. This CDR3 region has 15 residues. Germline V lookup: CDR1 DFQATT, CDR2 SNEGSKA (reference sequence). CDR3 amino acids: CSASSGGGTNEKLFF. CDR3 in DNA: TGCAGTGCTTCCTCAGGGGGAGGAACTAATGAAAAACTGTTTTTT.

The chain carries TRBV20-1 and TRBJ2-7; 8 positions agree with TRBD1. After removal of 3 bases from V and 4 bases from J, the junction contained 2 bases not matched to a gene. The germline V gene encodes CDR1 DFQATT and CDR2 SNEGSKA (reference sequence). The CDR3 consists of 12 residues. CDR3 in DNA: TGCAGTGCTAGGGACAGGGCGTACGAGCAGTACTTC. The encoded protein is CSARDRAYEQYF.